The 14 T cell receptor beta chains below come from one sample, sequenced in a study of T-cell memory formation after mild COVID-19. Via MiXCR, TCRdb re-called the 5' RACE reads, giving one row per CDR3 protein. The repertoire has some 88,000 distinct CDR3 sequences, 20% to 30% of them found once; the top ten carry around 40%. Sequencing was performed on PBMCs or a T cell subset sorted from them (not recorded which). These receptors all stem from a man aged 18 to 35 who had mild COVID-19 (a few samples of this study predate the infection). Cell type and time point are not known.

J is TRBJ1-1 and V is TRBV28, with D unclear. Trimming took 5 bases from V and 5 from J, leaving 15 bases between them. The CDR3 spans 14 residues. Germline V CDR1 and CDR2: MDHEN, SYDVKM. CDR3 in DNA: TGTGCCAGCAGTCCCTGGGCCGGTGGGACTGAAGCTTTCTTT. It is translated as CASSPWAGGTEAFF.

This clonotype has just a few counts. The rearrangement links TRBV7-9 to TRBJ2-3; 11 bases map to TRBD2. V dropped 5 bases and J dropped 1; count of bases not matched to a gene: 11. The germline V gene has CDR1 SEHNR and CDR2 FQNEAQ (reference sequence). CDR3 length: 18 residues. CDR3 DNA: TGTGCCAGCAGCCCGAATGTAGCGGGGGGGCACGGCACAGATACGCAGTATTTT. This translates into CASSPNVAGGHGTDTQYF. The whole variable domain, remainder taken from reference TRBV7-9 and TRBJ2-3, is DTGVSQNPRHKITKRGQNVTFRCDPISEHNRLYWYRQTLGQGPEFLTYFQNEAQLEKSRLLSDRFSAERPKGSFSTLEIQRTEQGDSAMYLCASSPNVAGGHGTDTQYFGPGTRLTVL.

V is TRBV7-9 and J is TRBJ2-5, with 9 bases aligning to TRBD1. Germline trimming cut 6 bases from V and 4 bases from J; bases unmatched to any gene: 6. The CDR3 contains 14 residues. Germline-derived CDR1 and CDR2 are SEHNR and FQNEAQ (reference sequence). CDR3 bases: TGTGCCAGCAGAACAGGGGGCGCATTAGAGACCCAGTACTTC. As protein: CASRTGGALETQYF.

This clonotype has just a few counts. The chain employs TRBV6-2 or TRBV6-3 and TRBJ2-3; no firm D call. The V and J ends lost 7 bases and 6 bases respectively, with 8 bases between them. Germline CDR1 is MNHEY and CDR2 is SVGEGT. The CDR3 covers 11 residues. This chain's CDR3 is CASKARDTQYF. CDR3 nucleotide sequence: TGTGCCAGCAAAGCTAGGGATACGCAGTATTTT.

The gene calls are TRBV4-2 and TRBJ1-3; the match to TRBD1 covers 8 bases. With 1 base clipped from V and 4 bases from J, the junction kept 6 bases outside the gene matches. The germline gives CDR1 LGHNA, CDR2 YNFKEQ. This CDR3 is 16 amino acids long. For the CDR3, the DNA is TGTGCCAGCAGCCAAGCTCAGGGGGCGATCGGAAACACCATATATTTT. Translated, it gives CASSQAQGAIGNTIYF.

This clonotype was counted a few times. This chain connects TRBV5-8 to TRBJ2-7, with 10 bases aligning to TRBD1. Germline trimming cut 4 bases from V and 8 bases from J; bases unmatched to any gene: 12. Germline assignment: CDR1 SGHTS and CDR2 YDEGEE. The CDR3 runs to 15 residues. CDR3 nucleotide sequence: TGTGCCAGCAGCAAGGACAGGGGGAGCGCTGCGAAGCAGTACGTC. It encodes CASSKDRGSAAKQYV.

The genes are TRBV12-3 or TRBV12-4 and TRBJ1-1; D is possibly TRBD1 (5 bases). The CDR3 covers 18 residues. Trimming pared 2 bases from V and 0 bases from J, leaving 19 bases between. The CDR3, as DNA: TGTGCCAGCAGTTTAACGGGACTGTACGTAAAACTGAACACTGAAGCTTTCTTT. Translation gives CASSLTGLYVKLNTEAFF.

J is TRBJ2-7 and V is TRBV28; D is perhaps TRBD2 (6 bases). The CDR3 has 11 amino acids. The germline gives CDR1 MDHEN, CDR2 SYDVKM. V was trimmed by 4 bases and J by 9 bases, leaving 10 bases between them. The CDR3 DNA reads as TGTGCCAGCAGTTCGGAGGGAGTGCAGTACGTC. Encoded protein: CASSSEGVQYV.

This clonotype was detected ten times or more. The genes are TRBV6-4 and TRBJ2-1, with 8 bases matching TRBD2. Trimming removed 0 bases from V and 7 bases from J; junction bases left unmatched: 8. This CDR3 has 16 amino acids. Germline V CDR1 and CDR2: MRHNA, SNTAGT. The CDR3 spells CASSDSQRGTSNEQFF. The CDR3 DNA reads TGTGCCAGCAGTGACTCGCAGCGGGGGACTTCTAATGAGCAGTTCTTC.

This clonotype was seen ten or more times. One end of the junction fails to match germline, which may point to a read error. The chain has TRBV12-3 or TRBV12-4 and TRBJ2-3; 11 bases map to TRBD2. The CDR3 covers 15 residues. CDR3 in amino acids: CASSLAGGSTDTQYF. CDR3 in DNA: TGTGCCAGCAGTCTAGCGGGGGGTAGCACAGATACGCAGTATTTT.

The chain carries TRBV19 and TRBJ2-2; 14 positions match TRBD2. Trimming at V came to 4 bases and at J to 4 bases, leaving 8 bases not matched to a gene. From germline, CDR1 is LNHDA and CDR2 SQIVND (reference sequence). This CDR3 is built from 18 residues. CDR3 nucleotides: TGTGCCAGTAGTACCCTCCCGGGACTAGCGGGGGTCACCGGGGAGCTGTTTTTT. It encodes CASSTLPGLAGVTGELFF.

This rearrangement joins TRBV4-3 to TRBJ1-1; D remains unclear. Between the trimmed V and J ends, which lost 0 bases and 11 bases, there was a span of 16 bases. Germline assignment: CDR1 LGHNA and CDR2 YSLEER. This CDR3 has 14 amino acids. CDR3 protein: CASSQDGLGSTAFF. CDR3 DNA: TGCGCCAGCAGCCAAGATGGGTTAGGGAGTACGGCTTTCTTT.

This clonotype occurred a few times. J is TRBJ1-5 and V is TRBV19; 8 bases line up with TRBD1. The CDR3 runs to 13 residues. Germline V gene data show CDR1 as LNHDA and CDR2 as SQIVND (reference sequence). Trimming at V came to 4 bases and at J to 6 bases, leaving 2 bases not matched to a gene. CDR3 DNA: TGTGCCAGTAGTAACACAGGGGGTCAGCCCCAGCATTTT. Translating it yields CASSNTGGQPQHF.

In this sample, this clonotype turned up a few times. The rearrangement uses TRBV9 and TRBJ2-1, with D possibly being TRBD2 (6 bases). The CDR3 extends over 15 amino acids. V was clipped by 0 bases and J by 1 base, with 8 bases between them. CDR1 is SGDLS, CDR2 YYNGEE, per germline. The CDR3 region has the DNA TGTGCCAGCAGCGTAGCTGGGGGGTCCTACAATGAGCAGTTCTTC. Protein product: CASSVAGGSYNEQFF.